These 26 T cell receptor beta chains came from one sample sequenced in a study of response to subunit inactivated influenza vaccine. TCRdb re-called the RT-PCR reads through MiXCR, storing one row per CDR3 protein. This sample carries about 830,000 distinct CDR3 sequences, approximately 17% of them seen once, and the ten largest clones take approximately 11%. The sample in question was PBMCs from blood, obtained 5 days after vaccination. Receptors originate from a middle-aged man who received an inactivated influenza vaccine.

The chain employs TRBV29-1 and TRBJ2-7, with TRBD2 matching over 7 bases. The CDR3 spans 12 residues. V trimming: 7 bases; J trimming: 5 bases; junction bases outside the gene matches: 8. Looked up from germline, CDR1 is SQVTM and CDR2 is ANQGSEA. CDR3 amino acids: CSAESGKNEQYF. The CDR3 DNA reads as TGCAGCGCGGAGAGCGGGAAAAACGAGCAGTACTTC.

In its sample, this clonotype was seen once. This sequence joins TRBV28 and TRBJ2-1; D is undetermined. CDR3 size: 15 residues. V was trimmed by 5 bases and J by 2 bases, leaving 13 bases between them. Germline CDR1 and CDR2: MDHEN and SYDVKM. The CDR3 DNA reads as TGTGCCAGCAGTACAATGACCTATACCTACAATGAGCAGTTCTTC. This translates into CASSTMTYTYNEQFF.

This clonotype appeared a few times. The CDR3 coding sequence is TGCAGTGCTAGCAACAGGGGACTAGCGGGAGGTTACTACAATGAGCAGTTCTTC. It yields the protein CSASNRGLAGGYYNEQFF. The chain is built from TRBV20-1 and TRBJ2-1; 15 positions agree with TRBD2. Trimming at V came to 3 bases and at J to 3 bases, leaving 9 bases not matched to a gene. CDR3 length: 18 amino acids. Per germline, CDR1 DFQATT and CDR2 SNEGSKA (reference sequence).

This clonotype occurred many times. The chain has TRBV12-3 or TRBV12-4 and TRBJ2-1; D possibly corresponds to TRBD2 (6 bases). With 5 bases removed from V and 0 bases from J, the gap between germline ends came to 17 bases. The CDR3 sequence is 17 residues long. The CDR3 DNA reads TGTGCCAGCAGTGGGTCGCACGCGGGAAGCTCCTACAATGAGCAGTTCTTC. Encoded protein: CASSGSHAGSSYNEQFF.

This clonotype was counted a few times. This sequence joins TRBV5-1 and TRBJ2-5; D might be TRBD1 or TRBD2, each matching 6 bases. V was trimmed by 4 bases and J by 4 bases, leaving 20 bases between them. Germline lookup yields CDR1 SGHRS and CDR2 YFSETQ. The CDR3 extends over 16 amino acids. CDR3: CASSKRGDSMGETQYF. DNA for the CDR3: TGCGCCAGCAGCAAAAGGGGGGACTCAATGGGAGAGACCCAGTACTTC. Filled out from reference TRBV5-1 and TRBJ2-5, the complete variable domain reads KAGVTQTPRYLIKTRGQQVTLSCSPISGHRSVSWYQQTPGQGLQFLFEYFSETQRNKGNFPGRFSGRQFSNSRSEMNVSTLELGDSALYLCASSKRGDSMGETQYFGPGTRLLVL.

This clonotype was counted many times. J is TRBJ2-3 and V is TRBV5-5, with D perhaps matching TRBD1 or TRBD2 (5 bases each). The CDR3 has 14 amino acids. Trimming took 2 bases from V and 0 from J, leaving 7 bases between them. Germline V CDR1 and CDR2: SGHKS, YYEKEE (reference sequence). The CDR3 nucleotides read TGTGCCAGCAGCTTAAGGGACAGCACAGATACGCAGTATTTT. The encoded protein is CASSLRDSTDTQYF.

This clonotype was seen a few times. This chain links TRBV6-1 with TRBJ1-5; perhaps TRBD1 as D (6 bases). The ends were cut back, 3 bases at V and 1 base at J, with 13 bases in the middle. The germline V gene has CDR1 MNHNS and CDR2 SASEGT. This CDR3 spans 16 amino acids. As DNA, the CDR3 is TGTGCCAGCAGTGAGAGGGGGGGACCAAGCAATCAGCCCCAGCATTTT. Its translation is CASSERGGPSNQPQHF.

This clonotype was recorded a few times. CDR3 sequence: CSANNLAGGVETQYF. The CDR3, as DNA: TGCAGTGCAAACAATCTAGCGGGAGGTGTGGAGACCCAGTACTTC. This chain links TRBV20-1 with TRBJ2-5, with 11 nucleotides matching TRBD2. CDR1 and CDR2 from the germline V gene are DFQATT and SNEGSKA (reference sequence). With 6 bases clipped from V and 5 bases from J, the junction kept 11 bases outside the gene matches. This CDR3 has 15 amino acids.

The chain combines TRBV5-1 with TRBJ2-7; tentatively, D is TRBD2 (5 bases). CDR3 size: 15 residues. CDR1 and CDR2 (germline): SGHRS, YFSETQ. Trimming cost V 0 bases and J 3 bases, with 13 bases left between them. The CDR3 is CASSLESGNHYEQYF. In DNA form, the CDR3 reads TGCGCCAGCAGCTTGGAATCCGGGAACCACTACGAGCAGTACTTC.

V gene TRBV4-1 combines with J gene TRBJ1-1, with D tentatively TRBD1 (5 bases). The CDR3 runs 18 residues. In germline, CDR1 is MGHRA, CDR2 YSYEKL. V lost 1 base to trimming and J lost 4 bases, with 22 bases between them. This CDR3 is CASSQVGQGKLVATEAFF. The CDR3 region has the DNA TGCGCCAGCAGCCAAGTCGGGCAGGGTAAGCTCGTGGCCACTGAAGCTTTCTTT.

This clonotype appeared a few times. The chain combines TRBV21-1 with TRBJ2-3. TRBV21-1 has pseudogene status. CDR3 length equals 14 residues. The CDR3 nucleotides are TGTGCCAGCAGCAAACCCCCTAGCACAGATACGCAGTATTTT. Amino acid sequence: CASSKPPSTDTQYF.

The chain carries TRBV7-9 and TRBJ1-5; 10 positions agree with TRBD1. The CDR3 spans 15 residues. Germline CDR1 and CDR2: SEHNR and FQNEAQ (reference sequence). Germline trimming cut 5 bases from V and 3 bases from J; bases unmatched to any gene: 4. CDR3 coding DNA: TGTGCCAGCAGCCCGGACAGGGGGATCAATCAGCCCCAGCATTTT. Residues: CASSPDRGINQPQHF.

The chain uses TRBV20-1 and TRBJ2-1; 10 bases are a match to TRBD2. Germline-derived CDR1 and CDR2 are DFQATT and SNEGSKA (reference sequence). The CDR3 extends over 17 amino acids. The junction had 18 bases not matched to a gene; V was cut back by 3 bases and J by 10 bases. The CDR3 here is CSARSLAGVPINDEQFF. The CDR3, as DNA: TGCAGTGCTAGGTCGCTAGCGGGAGTCCCCATTAACGACGAGCAGTTCTTC.

This clonotype was counted only a few times. This chain joins TRBV19 and TRBJ2-5; D not certain. V lost 1 base and J lost 4, with 7 bases in between. This CDR3 has 13 residues. The germline gives CDR1 LNHDA, CDR2 SQIVND (reference sequence). The CDR3 spells CASSIGSGETQYF. The CDR3 DNA sequence: TGTGCCAGTAGTATAGGTTCTGGAGAGACCCAGTACTTC.

This clonotype was observed a handful of times. CDR3 DNA: TGCAGTGCTCTTAGCGGGGCGATGGGCAATGAGCAGTTCTTC. Translating it yields CSALSGAMGNEQFF. The chain links TRBV20-1 to TRBJ2-1; 8 positions agree with TRBD2. Germline V gene data show CDR1 as DFQATT and CDR2 as SNEGSKA (reference sequence). J gave up 6 bases and V 5 bases, and 9 bases lay outside the gene matches. The CDR3 runs to 14 residues.

Ten or more counts support this clonotype. The V gene is TRBV5-1, the J gene TRBJ2-7; TRBD1 agrees at 8 bases. Losses at the gene ends were 4 bases for V and 3 bases for J; bases not matched to a gene: 6. The CDR3 loop spans 14 amino acids. Germline-derived CDR1 and CDR2 are SGHRS and YFSETQ. CDR3 protein: CASSPGQENYEQYF. The CDR3 DNA follows: TGCGCCAGCAGCCCGGGACAGGAGAACTACGAGCAGTACTTC.

In this sample, this clonotype turned up a few times. The rearrangement joins TRBV3-1 to TRBJ1-1; D ambiguous. CDR3 length equals 11 residues. The V and J ends lost 1 base and 6 bases respectively, with 3 bases between them. Germline loops: CDR1 LGHDT, CDR2 YNNKEL (reference sequence). In DNA form, the CDR3 reads TGTGCCAGCAGCCAAGCCGCTGAAGCTTTCTTT. This translates into CASSQAAEAFF.

The CDR3 spells CASSVVGGRGNEQFF. The CDR3 DNA reads as TGTGCCAGCAGCGTAGTCGGAGGTCGGGGCAATGAGCAGTTCTTC. The chain is built from TRBV9 and TRBJ2-1; possibly TRBD2 for D (5 bases). CDR3 length: 15 amino acids. Germline V gives CDR1 SGDLS, CDR2 YYNGEE. V lost 0 bases and J 6 bases, leaving 13 bases between the germline ends. The full variable domain, in which reference TRBV9 and TRBJ2-1 provide the parts outside the CDR3, is DSGVTQTPKHLITATGQRVTLRCSPRSGDLSVYWYQQSLDQGLQFLIQYYNGEERAKGNILERFSAQQFPDLHSELNLSSLELGDSALYFCASSVVGGRGNEQFFGPGTRLTVL.

This clonotype has a handful of counts. This chain uses TRBV29-1 with TRBJ2-7, with 8 bases aligning to TRBD1. The CDR3 has 13 residues. V dropped 3 bases and J dropped 7; count of bases not matched to a gene: 8. Germline-derived CDR1 and CDR2 are SQVTM and ANQGSEA. CDR3 sequence: CSVEGQGAREQYF. The CDR3 coding sequence is TGCAGCGTTGAGGGGCAGGGGGCGAGGGAGCAGTACTTC.

The chain couples TRBV3-1 to TRBJ2-3, with D unclear. This CDR3 spans 14 amino acids. Germline V gene sequence: CDR1 LGHDT, CDR2 YNNKEL (reference sequence). The V end lost 0 bases, the J end lost 3 bases, and 7 bases lay between the germline ends. This chain's CDR3 is CASSQDTLTDTQYF. For the CDR3, the DNA is TGTGCCAGCAGCCAAGATACCCTAACAGATACGCAGTATTTT.

This chain links TRBV7-9 with TRBJ2-3; 7 bases are shared with TRBD2. Germline values: CDR1 SEHNR, CDR2 FQNEAQ (reference sequence). After removal of 6 bases from V and 3 bases from J, the junction contained 6 bases not matched to a gene. The CDR3 is 14 residues long. DNA for the CDR3: TGTGCCAGCAGGCGGTCACTAGCGACAGATACGCAGTATTTT. It yields the protein CASRRSLATDTQYF.

This clonotype turned up a few times. The genes are TRBV29-1 and TRBJ2-1, with 7 bases lining up with TRBD1. The CDR3 is made up of 13 amino acids. Germline trimming cut 6 bases from V and 6 bases from J; bases unmatched to any gene: 8. Germline-derived CDR1 and CDR2 are SQVTM and ANQGSEA. CDR3 coding DNA: TGCAGCGTGGCCAAGGGGGCTCGCAATGAGCAGTTCTTC. It codes for CSVAKGARNEQFF.

This chain connects TRBV28 to TRBJ2-3; D may match TRBD1 or TRBD2 (5 bases each). CDR1 MDHEN and CDR2 SYDVKM come from the germline V gene. The CDR3 is 15 amino acids. V was trimmed by 5 bases and J by 0 bases, leaving 12 bases between them. The CDR3 DNA reads as TGTGCCAGCAGTGGGGCAGCGGCTAGCACAGATACGCAGTATTTT. Its translation is CASSGAAASTDTQYF.

This clonotype was recorded at least ten times. This rearrangement joins TRBV5-1 to TRBJ2-1, with TRBD1 identical over 7 bases. The CDR3 runs to 16 residues. The ends lost 4 bases at V and 10 bases at J; junction bases unmatched: 17. Germline-derived CDR1 and CDR2 are SGHRS and YFSETQ. Written as DNA, the CDR3 is TGCGCCAGCAGCCCCCAGGGACAGACCTCCTTAGGGGAGCAGTTCTTC. It yields the protein CASSPQGQTSLGEQFF. Together with reference TRBV5-1 and TRBJ2-1, the CDR3 gives the full variable domain: KAGVTQTPRYLIKTRGQQVTLSCSPISGHRSVSWYQQTPGQGLQFLFEYFSETQRNKGNFPGRFSGRQFSNSRSEMNVSTLELGDSALYLCASSPQGQTSLGEQFFGPGTRLTVL.

This clonotype was detected ten times or more. Compared with germline, one end of the junction differs, possibly owing to a read error. V and J are TRBV7-7 and TRBJ2-1; 13 nucleotides match TRBD2. The CDR3 spans 14 residues. Germline V gives CDR1 SSHAT, CDR2 FNYEAQ (reference sequence). The CDR3 sequence: CASSKGTSGAEQFF. The CDR3 nucleotides read TGTGCTAGCAGCAAGGGGACTAGCGGGGCTGAGCAGTTCTTC.

As to this clonotype: A much larger clone lies one base from this, so it may be a read error. J is TRBJ2-1 and V is TRBV29-1; a weak D match, TRBD2 (5 bases). Looked up from germline, CDR1 is SQVTM and CDR2 is ANQGSEA. The CDR3 extends over 15 amino acids. CDR3 in DNA: TGCATCGTTGCCCCCCTAGGACTCCCTTGGGATGAGCAGTTCTTC. This sequence encodes CIVAPLGLPWDEQFF.